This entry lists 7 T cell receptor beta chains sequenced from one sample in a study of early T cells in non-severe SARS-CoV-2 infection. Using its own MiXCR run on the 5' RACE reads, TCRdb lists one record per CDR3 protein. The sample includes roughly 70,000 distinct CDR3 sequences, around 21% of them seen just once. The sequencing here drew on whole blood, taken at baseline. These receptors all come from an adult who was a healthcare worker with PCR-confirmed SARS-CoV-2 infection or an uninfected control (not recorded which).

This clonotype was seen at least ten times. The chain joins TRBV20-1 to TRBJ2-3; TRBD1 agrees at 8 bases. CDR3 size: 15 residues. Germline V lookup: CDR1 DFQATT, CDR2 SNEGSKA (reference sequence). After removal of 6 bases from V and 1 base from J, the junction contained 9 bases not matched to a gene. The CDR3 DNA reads TGCAGTGCACCGGACGACAGGGGCGGCACAGATACGCAGTATTTT. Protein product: CSAPDDRGGTDTQYF.

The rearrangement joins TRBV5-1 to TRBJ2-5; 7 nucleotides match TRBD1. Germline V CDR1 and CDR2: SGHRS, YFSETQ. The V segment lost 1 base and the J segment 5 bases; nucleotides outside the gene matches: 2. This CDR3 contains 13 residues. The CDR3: CASSLTGDETQYF. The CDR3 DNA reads TGCGCCAGCAGCTTGACAGGGGACGAGACCCAGTACTTC.

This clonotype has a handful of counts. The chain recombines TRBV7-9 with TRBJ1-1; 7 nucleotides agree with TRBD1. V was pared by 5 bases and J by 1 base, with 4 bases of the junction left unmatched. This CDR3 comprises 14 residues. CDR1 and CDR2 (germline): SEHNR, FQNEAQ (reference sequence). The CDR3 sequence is CASSKTGPNTEAFF. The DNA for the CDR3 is TGTGCCAGCAGCAAGACAGGGCCGAACACTGAAGCTTTCTTT.

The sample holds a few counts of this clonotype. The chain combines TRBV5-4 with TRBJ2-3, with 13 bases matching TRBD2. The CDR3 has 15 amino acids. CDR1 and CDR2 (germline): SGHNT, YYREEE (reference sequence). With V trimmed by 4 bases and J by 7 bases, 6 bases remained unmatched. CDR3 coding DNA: TGTGCCAGCAGCCCAGGACTAGCGGGGGCGAATACGCAGTATTTT. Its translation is CASSPGLAGANTQYF.

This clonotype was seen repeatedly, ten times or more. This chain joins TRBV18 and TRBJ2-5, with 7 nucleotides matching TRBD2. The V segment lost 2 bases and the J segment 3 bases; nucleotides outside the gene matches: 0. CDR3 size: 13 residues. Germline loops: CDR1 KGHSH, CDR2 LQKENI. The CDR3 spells CASSPGLEETQYF. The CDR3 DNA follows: TGTGCCAGCTCACCAGGACTAGAAGAGACCCAGTACTTC.

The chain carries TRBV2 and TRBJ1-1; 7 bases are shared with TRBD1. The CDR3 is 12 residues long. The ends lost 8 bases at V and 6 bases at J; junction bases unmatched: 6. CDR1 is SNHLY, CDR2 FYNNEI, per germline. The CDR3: CASLHGTAEAFF. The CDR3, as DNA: TGTGCCAGCTTACATGGGACAGCTGAAGCTTTCTTT.

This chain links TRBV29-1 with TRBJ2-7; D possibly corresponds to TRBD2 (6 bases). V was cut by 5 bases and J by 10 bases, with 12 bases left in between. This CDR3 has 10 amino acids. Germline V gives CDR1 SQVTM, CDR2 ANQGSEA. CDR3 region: CSVTTGTQYF. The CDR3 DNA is TGCAGCGTTACAACCGGGACTCAGTACTTC.